Below, one T cell receptor (beta chain) is given with its context. Antigen specificity is unknown. Distinct nucleotide sequences in the sample also encode this CDR3. All the people who gave samples were healthy bone marrow donors. This record belongs to a study of cytomegalovirus exposure and HLA in healthy donors. Study results and caveats: Previous analysis showed most TCR beta V segments were productive about 87% or about 30% of the time. Later on, analysis showed that most CMV-associated TCR beta chains appeared to be HLA-restricted.

The CDR3 runs to 12 residues. CDR1 and CDR2 (germline): GTSNPN, SVGIG (reference sequence). The V end was cut by 5 bases, the J end by 4 bases, with 11 bases between. The PCR used 60 Vbeta and 13 Jbeta primers. The authors' processing: Later analysis identified some 80 million unique TCR beta chains, 10 million to 12 million shared. TCRdb keeps only in-frame clones here, not all; method: immunoSEQ multiplex PCR. Clone size and V and J calls were adopted from that table, with D and trimming inferred from the DNA. The repertoire holds about 210,000 clones, with more than 75% as singletons. The sequencing sample was made of PBMCs. This TCR was recovered from a girl aged 2 to 9 in good health and CMV-seronegative. The chain combines TRBV30 with TRBJ2-5; possibly TRBD2 for D (6 bases). CDR3 bases: TGTGCCTGGTCGGGACTTGGAGAGACCCAGTACTTC. This gives the protein CAWSGLGETQYF.